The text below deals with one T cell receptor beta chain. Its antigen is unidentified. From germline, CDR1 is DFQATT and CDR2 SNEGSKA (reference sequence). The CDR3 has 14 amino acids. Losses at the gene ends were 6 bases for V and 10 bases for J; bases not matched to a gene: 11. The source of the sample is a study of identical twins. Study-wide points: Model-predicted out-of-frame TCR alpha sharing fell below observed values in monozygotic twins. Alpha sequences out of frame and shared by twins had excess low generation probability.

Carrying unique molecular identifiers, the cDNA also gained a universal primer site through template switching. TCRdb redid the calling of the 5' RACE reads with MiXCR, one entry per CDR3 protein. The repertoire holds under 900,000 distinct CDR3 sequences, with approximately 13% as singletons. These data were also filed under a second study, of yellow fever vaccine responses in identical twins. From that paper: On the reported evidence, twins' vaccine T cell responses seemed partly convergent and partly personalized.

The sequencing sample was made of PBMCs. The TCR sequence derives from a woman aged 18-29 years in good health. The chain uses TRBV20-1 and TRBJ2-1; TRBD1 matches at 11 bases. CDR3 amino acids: CSASGTGGVGEQFF. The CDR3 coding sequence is TGCAGTGCCTCAGGGACAGGGGGGGTCGGAGAGCAGTTCTTC.